A single sample gave rise to the 4 T cell receptor beta chains below, sequenced in a study of blood T cell repertoires in COVID-19. Produced via immunoSEQ multiplex PCR; TCRdb's table is partial and in-frame only. The repertoire holds 330,000 or so clones, with almost 90% as singletons. The sequencing sample was made of PBMCs or T cells enriched from blood (not recorded which). The receptors shown here come from a woman aged 25 to 39 who had been exposed to COVID-19.

The chain employs TRBV29-1 and TRBJ2-7, with TRBD1 matching over 10 bases. Trimming at V came to 6 bases and at J to 5 bases, leaving 7 bases not matched to a gene. Germline CDR1 and CDR2: SQVTM and ANQGSEA. The CDR3 contains 13 residues. The CDR3 here is CSVRDRGFNEQYF. Here the CDR3 DNA reads TGCAGCGTCAGGGACAGGGGCTTCAACGAGCAGTACTTC.

The chain employs TRBV24-1 and TRBJ1-1; tentatively, D is TRBD1 (5 bases). Germline V CDR1 and CDR2: KGHDR, SFDVKD. Trimming took 3 bases from V and 1 from J, leaving 11 bases between them. The CDR3 sequence is 15 residues long. CDR3: CATSDPRGGNTEAFF. CDR3 sequence (DNA): TGTGCCACCAGTGATCCACGGGGGGGGAACACTGAAGCTTTCTTT.

The chain joins TRBV12-3 or TRBV12-4 to TRBJ1-6; D remains ambiguous. V lost 5 bases and J lost 8, with 10 bases in between. This CDR3 has 13 amino acids. The chain's CDR3 is CASSRSGDSPLHF. CDR3 nucleotide sequence: TGTGCCAGCAGTAGAAGCGGGGATTCACCCCTCCACTTT.

The gene calls are TRBV7-9 and TRBJ1-1; no reliable D call. This CDR3 comprises 12 residues. Trimming shortened V by 3 bases and J by 4 bases, and 6 bases separated the two germline ends. CDR1 and CDR2 from the germline V gene are SEHNR and FQNEAQ (reference sequence). The CDR3 spells CASSLGSTEAFF. CDR3 sequence (DNA): TGTGCCAGCAGCTTGGGGAGCACTGAAGCTTTCTTT.